A selection of T cell receptor beta chains follows, all from one sample in a study of CD8+ T cells in alopecia areata. The data were produced by immunoSEQ multiplex PCR, yet TCRdb's version contains in-frame clones alone and is incomplete. The sample shows 110,000 or so clones, roughly 56% of them seen only once. The sample in question was CD4+ T cells sorted from blood, obtained at week 24, from a patient treated with tofacitinib. These receptors all stem from a human donor with alopecia areata. Each CDR3 is given with its conserved first and last residue. Each record gives: clone size, J gene, V gene, D gene, CDR3 DNA, CDR3 protein. The D gene is left open where the match is weak. Some rows mark clone size as missing; the rest say once, few, many or name a class of expanded clone.

NA	TRBJ1-1	TRBV5-1	NA	TGCGCCAGCAGCCCGGCCGGGGGGACTGAAGCTTTCTTT	CASSPAGGTEAFF
few	TRBJ1-4	TRBV11-2	NA	TGTGCCAGCAGCTTAGCCTCCCGGGTGTTTTTT	CASSLASRVFF
NA	TRBJ1-6	TRBV5-1	TRBD1	TGCGCCAGCAGCTTGGGGGACAGGAATTCACCCCTCCACTTT	CASSLGDRNSPLHF
NA	TRBJ1-5	TRBV6-5	NA	TGTGCCAGCAGCTCCAGGGTTAACGAGCCCCAGCATTTT	CASSSRVNEPQHF
NA	TRBJ1-1	TRBV27	NA	TGTGCCAGCAGTTCCCGGGACCGCTGGTACACTGAAGCTTTCTTT	CASSSRDRWYTEAFF
NA	TRBJ1-1	TRBV27	TRBD1	TGTGCCAGCAGCCGTACCGGGACAGAGAACACTGAAGCTTTCTTT	CASSRTGTENTEAFF
once	TRBJ1-6	TRBV6-1	NA	TGTGCCAGCACCATCTCAGGGACGGAAAATTCACCCCTCCACTTT	CASTISGTENSPLHF
NA	TRBJ2-7	TRBV14	NA	TGTGCCAGCAGCCAAGGGGCCGTGGGCGAGCAGTACTTC	CASSQGAVGEQYF
NA	TRBJ2-7	TRBV4-2	NA	TGTGCCAGCAGCCAAGGCCCCCTGGGCGGGGACTCCTACGAGCAGTACTTC	CASSQGPLGGDSYEQYF
few	TRBJ2-5	TRBV14	TRBD2	TGTGCCAGCAGCCAAAACCAAGCGGGGCATCGGTACTTC	CASSQNQAGHRYF
NA	TRBJ2-7	TRBV18	TRBD2	TGTGCCAGCTCACCAATACCCGGGACTAGCGTAGACGAGCAGTACTTC	CASSPIPGTSVDEQYF
NA	TRBJ2-7	TRBV4-3	NA	TGCGCCAGCAGCCAGGAAGGGGGTCCCACCGAGCAGTACTTC	CASSQEGGPTEQYF
NA	TRBJ2-4	TRBV2	TRBD1	TGTGCCAGCAGACCGGACAGGGCTTCGCAAAACATTCAGTACTTC	CASRPDRASQNIQYF
few	TRBJ2-5	TRBV7-2	TRBD1	TGTGCCAGCAGCGCTAACAGGGGGCGTGAGACCCAGTACTTC	CASSANRGRETQYF
NA	TRBJ2-4	TRBV11-3	NA	TGTGCCAGCAGCTTAAATTTGGGGGGCTGGGCCAAAAACATTCAGTACTTC	CASSLNLGGWAKNIQYF
once	TRBJ2-5	TRBV29-1	TRBD2	TGCAGCGTTGAACGGCTAGCGGGGGGAAGCCAAGAGACCCAGTACTTC	CSVERLAGGSQETQYF
few	TRBJ2-5	TRBV6-5	TRBD2	TGTGCCAGCAGTTCCACTAGCGGGGGGCCAGAGACCCAGTACTTC	CASSSTSGGPETQYF
few	TRBJ1-1	TRBV7-2	NA	TGTGCCAGCAGCCGCGGTGATGGGTACACTGAAGCTTTCTTT	CASSRGDGYTEAFF
NA	TRBJ2-2	TRBV2	NA	TGTGCCAGCAGTTTGAGGGTCAACACCGGGGAGCTGTTTTTT	CASSLRVNTGELFF
NA	TRBJ1-2	TRBV30	NA	TGTGCCTGGAGTTCTACCGGGGGGCCGGGTGGCTACACCTTC	CAWSSTGGPGGYTF
NA	TRBJ2-4	TRBV11-2	NA	TGTGCCAGCAGCGCGGGACCCGAGAACATTCAGTACTTC	CASSAGPENIQYF
NA	TRBJ1-2	TRBV5-1	NA	TGCGCCAGCAGCTTGGAGCAGGGGCCACGGGATGGCTACACCTTC	CASSLEQGPRDGYTF
few	TRBJ2-4	TRBV5-1	TRBD1	TGCGCCAGCAGCTATGGACAGGGGGAGGCCAAAAACATTCAGTACTTC	CASSYGQGEAKNIQYF
few	TRBJ2-5	TRBV29-1	TRBD1	TGCAGCGTGGCCCTGGGACAGGGTCTCAGGCCCAAGGAGACCCAGTACTTC	CSVALGQGLRPKETQYF
few	TRBJ1-6	TRBV23-1	NA	TGCGCCAGCCGCTCACGCACGGATTCACCCCTCCACTTT	CASRSRTDSPLHF
NA	TRBJ2-1	TRBV6-5	TRBD1	TGTGCCAGCAGGGACAGGGTAATAACTGGCGAGCAGTTCTTC	CASRDRVITGEQFF
NA	TRBJ1-2	TRBV27	TRBD1	TGTGCCAGCAGTTTAAGACAGGGATATGGCTACACCTTC	CASSLRQGYGYTF
NA	TRBJ1-5	TRBV29-1	NA	TGCAGCGCAATCCGGGACGGGAGTTGGCCCCAGCATTTT	CSAIRDGSWPQHF
few	TRBJ2-5	TRBV5-1	TRBD1	TGCGCCAGCAGCTTGGCAGGGGGCTCTGAGACCCAGTACTTC	CASSLAGGSETQYF
NA	TRBJ2-7	TRBV5-1	TRBD1	TGCGCCAGCAGCCGGACAGGGGTCCACGAGCAGTACTTC	CASSRTGVHEQYF
NA	TRBJ2-7	TRBV30	NA	TGTGCCTGGAACTTCCCCGGGTACGAGCAGTACTTC	CAWNFPGYEQYF
NA	TRBJ2-1	TRBV11-2	TRBD2	TGTGCCAGCAGCTCCTCGTTAGCGGGGGGCTTTTACAATGAGCAGTTCTTC	CASSSSLAGGFYNEQFF
NA	TRBJ1-1	TRBV29-1	NA	TGCAGCGTTAAAACAGGGTTGAACACTGAAGCTTTCTTT	CSVKTGLNTEAFF
NA	TRBJ1-3	TRBV30	NA	TGTGCCTGGAGTGTCTCTGGAAACACCATATATTTT	CAWSVSGNTIYF
few	TRBJ1-1	TRBV6-5	TRBD1	TGTGCCAGCAGTTACTCAGGGGGCATGAACACTGAAGCTTTCTTT	CASSYSGGMNTEAFF
NA	TRBJ1-2	TRBV9	NA	TGTGCCAGCAGCGTACAGGGACGTGGCTACACCTTC	CASSVQGRGYTF
once	TRBJ2-3	TRBV18	TRBD1	TGTGCCAGCTCACCATTAGCAGGGGGAAATACGCAGTATTTT	CASSPLAGGNTQYF
NA	TRBJ2-3	TRBV9	TRBD1	TGTGCCAGCAGCGGTTGGGACAGTGGCACAGATACGCAGTATTTT	CASSGWDSGTDTQYF
NA	TRBJ2-1	TRBV4-1	TRBD2	TGCGCCAGCAGCCAACCGACTAGCGGGGTTTGGGAGCAGTTCTTC	CASSQPTSGVWEQFF
NA	TRBJ1-5	TRBV6-1	NA	TGTGCCAGCAGTGAACGGGGACAATCAAATCAGCCCCAGCATTTT	CASSERGQSNQPQHF
NA	TRBJ2-3	TRBV7-2	NA	TGTGCCAGCAGCTCCTTCCGGGGCTCTGCAACAGATACGCAGTATTTT	CASSSFRGSATDTQYF
NA	TRBJ1-2	TRBV10-3	NA	TGTGCCATCAGTGAGGACGGAAAATATGGCTACACCTTC	CAISEDGKYGYTF
few	TRBJ2-7	TRBV30	TRBD1	TGTGCCTGGAGTGTACAGGGGTCCTGGGAGCAGTACTTC	CAWSVQGSWEQYF
NA	TRBJ1-1	TRBV30	NA	TGTGCCTGGAGTGCGACGAGGGTAGCTTTCTTT	CAWSATRVAFF
few	TRBJ2-5	TRBV29-1	NA	TGCAGCGTTTTGGCTGGCGCCTCTCAAGAGACCCAGTACTTC	CSVLAGASQETQYF
NA	TRBJ2-1	TRBV5-4	TRBD2	TGTGCCAGCAGCCCGTTACTAGCGGGGGGGCCGAATGAGCAGTTCTTC	CASSPLLAGGPNEQFF
NA	TRBJ2-2	TRBV10-3	TRBD1	TGTGCCATCACCGGGACAGAGGACACCGGGGAGCTGTTTTTT	CAITGTEDTGELFF
NA	TRBJ1-2	TRBV11-2	NA	TGTGCCAGCAGCTCTAACAGCTACTATGGCTACACCTTC	CASSSNSYYGYTF
NA	TRBJ2-2	TRBV30	NA	TGTGCCTGGAAACAGACCCTGTCCGGGGAGCTGTTTTTT	CAWKQTLSGELFF
NA	TRBJ2-7	TRBV29-1	NA	TGCAGCGTTGCCAGCCAAGGTTACGAGCAGTACTTC	CSVASQGYEQYF
NA	TRBJ2-3	TRBV5-1	NA	TGCGCCAGCAGCTTGTTTTTGGGGAGTCCTAGCACAGATACGCAGTATTTT	CASSLFLGSPSTDTQYF